The sequence of this T cell receptor (beta chain) was determined in a study of control samples from healthy donors and cancer patients. TCRdb's copy holds only in-frame clones and misses some; the assay was immunoSEQ multiplex PCR. The sample records some 150,000 clones, roughly 89% being singletons. Points on this clone: Additional DNA sequences in this sample encode the identical CDR3.

Germline CDR1 is SEHNR and CDR2 is FQNEAQ (reference sequence). There are 13 residues in the CDR3. V was trimmed by 1 base and J by 1 base, leaving 4 bases between them. The clonotype originates from a man in his late teens or twenties in good health. Input material: blood. The chain is built from TRBV7-9 and TRBJ1-1; no clear D. CDR3 region: CASSLEANTEAFF. CDR3 DNA sequence: TGTGCCAGCAGCTTAGAGGCGAACACTGAAGCTTTCTTT. Filled out from reference TRBV7-9 and TRBJ1-1, the complete variable domain reads DTGVSQNPRHKITKRGQNVTFRCDPISEHNRLYWYRQTLGQGPEFLTYFQNEAQLEKSRLLSDRFSAERPKGSFSTLEIQRTEQGDSAMYLCASSLEANTEAFFGQGTRLTVV.